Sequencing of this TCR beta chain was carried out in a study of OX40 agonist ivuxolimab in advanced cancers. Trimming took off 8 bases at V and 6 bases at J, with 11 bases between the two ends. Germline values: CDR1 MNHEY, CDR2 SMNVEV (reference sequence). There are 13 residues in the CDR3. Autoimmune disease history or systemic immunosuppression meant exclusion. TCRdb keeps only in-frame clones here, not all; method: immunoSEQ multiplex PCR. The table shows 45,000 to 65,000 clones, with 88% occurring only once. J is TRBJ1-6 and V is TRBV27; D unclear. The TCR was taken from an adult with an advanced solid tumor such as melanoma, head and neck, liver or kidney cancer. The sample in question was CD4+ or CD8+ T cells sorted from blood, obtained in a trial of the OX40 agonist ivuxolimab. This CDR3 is CASSLGVNSPLHF. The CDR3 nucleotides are TGTGCCAGCTCACTCGGGGTTAATTCACCCCTCCACTTT.